This T cell receptor beta chain came from a study of T cells in Graves' hyperthyroidism and ophthalmopathy. Amplification of TCR beta CDR3 regions was performed using RNA transcripts as template. TCR CDR3 underwent first-round RT-PCR with the HTBI primer set. TCRdb re-analysed the multiplex PCR reads in MiXCR, keeping a single row per CDR3 protein. The profile shows hundreds of thousands of distinct CDR3 sequences, 18% of them singletons. The germline V and J ends were trimmed by 5 bases and 6 bases, with 20 bases remaining between them. The CDR3 length is 15 residues. Germline CDR1 and CDR2: MNHEY and SVGEGT.

The chain employs TRBV6-2 or TRBV6-3 and TRBJ2-7; D may correspond to TRBD1 or TRBD2 (5 bases each). The sequenced sample was blood. The TCR was taken from a woman in her forties or fifties with Graves' hyperthyroidism that later progressed to Graves' ophthalmopathy. CDR3 residues: CASSQQPGRLVEQYF. As DNA, the CDR3 is TGTGCCAGCAGTCAACAACCGGGACGGCTGGTCGAGCAGTACTTC.